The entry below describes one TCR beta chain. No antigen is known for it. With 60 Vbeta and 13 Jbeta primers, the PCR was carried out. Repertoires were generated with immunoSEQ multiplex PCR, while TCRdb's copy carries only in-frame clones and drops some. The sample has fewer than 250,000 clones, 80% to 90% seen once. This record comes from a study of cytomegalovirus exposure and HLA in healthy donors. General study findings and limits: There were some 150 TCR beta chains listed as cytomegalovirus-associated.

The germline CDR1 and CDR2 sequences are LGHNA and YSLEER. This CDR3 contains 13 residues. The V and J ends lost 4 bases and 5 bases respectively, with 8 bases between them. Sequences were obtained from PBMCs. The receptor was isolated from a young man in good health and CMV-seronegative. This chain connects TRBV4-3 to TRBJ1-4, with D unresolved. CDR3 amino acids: CASSPGKNEKLFF. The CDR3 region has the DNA TGCGCCAGCAGCCCAGGAAAAAATGAAAAACTGTTTTTT.